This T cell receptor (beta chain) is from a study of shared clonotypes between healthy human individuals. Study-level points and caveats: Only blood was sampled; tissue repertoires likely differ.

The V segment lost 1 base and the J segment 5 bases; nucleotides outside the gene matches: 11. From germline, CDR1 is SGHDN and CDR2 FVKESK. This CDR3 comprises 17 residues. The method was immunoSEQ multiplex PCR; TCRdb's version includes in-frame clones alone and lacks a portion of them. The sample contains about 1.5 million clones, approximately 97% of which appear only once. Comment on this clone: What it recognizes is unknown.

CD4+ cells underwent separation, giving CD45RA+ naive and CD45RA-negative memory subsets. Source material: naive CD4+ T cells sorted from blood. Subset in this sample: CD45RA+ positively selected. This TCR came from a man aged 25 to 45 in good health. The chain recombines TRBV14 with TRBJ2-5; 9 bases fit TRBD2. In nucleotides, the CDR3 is TGTGCCAGCAGCCAAGCGATTAGCGGGAGTTATAAGGAGACCCAGTACTTC. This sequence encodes CASSQAISGSYKETQYF.